The 26 T cell receptor beta chains below all came from one sample that was sequenced in a study of shared clonotypes between healthy human individuals. Assay: immunoSEQ multiplex PCR; the TCRdb copy retains only in-frame clones and omits some. The sample holds about 1 million clones, approximately 68% seen once. Sample: memory CD4+ T cells sorted from blood. Subset meaning: CD45RA-negative fraction. The receptor source for this set is a man younger than 35 in good health.

The V gene is TRBV2, the J gene TRBJ1-1; D is ambiguous. Deletions cut 2 bases from V and 1 base from J, with 5 bases between. Germline V gene sequence: CDR1 SNHLY, CDR2 FYNNEI. The CDR3 has 13 amino acids. The CDR3 loop reads CASSEFKNTEAFF. The CDR3, as DNA: TGTGCCAGCAGTGAATTCAAGAACACTGAAGCTTTCTTT.

The chain recombines TRBV4-3 with TRBJ1-4; TRBD1 aligns across 10 bases. The V gene end was trimmed by 0 bases and the J gene end by 8 bases; junction bases not matched to a gene: 9. This CDR3 spans 17 amino acids. CDR1 is LGHNA and CDR2 is YSLEER in the germline V gene. CDR3 nucleotides: TGCGCCAGCAGCCAAGATTTATGGGGGACAGGGGTGGAAAAACTGTTTTTT. Translation gives CASSQDLWGTGVEKLFF.

This clone is a singleton in its sample. The chain couples TRBV6-1 to TRBJ1-5; weak D call: TRBD1 (6 bases). The germline CDR1 and CDR2 sequences are MNHNS and SASEGT. V shed 4 bases and J shed 1 base, with 8 bases lying between them. This CDR3 comprises 14 residues. Written as DNA, the CDR3 is TGTGCCAGCAGTGGACAGGCAAGCAATCAGCCCCAGCATTTT. It codes for CASSGQASNQPQHF.

V is TRBV11-2 and J is TRBJ1-1; no reliable D call. CDR1 and CDR2 from the germline V gene are SGHAT and FQNNGV. The CDR3 consists of 15 residues. Trimming took off 5 bases at V and 3 bases at J, with 16 bases between the two ends. The CDR3 nucleotides are TGTGCCAGCAGCCCTTTAGGGAGTCTCCACACTGAAGCTTTCTTT. The encoded protein is CASSPLGSLHTEAFF. Supplemented by reference TRBV11-2 and TRBJ1-1, the full variable domain reads EAGVAQSPRYKIIEKRQSVAFWCNPISGHATLYWYQQILGQGPKLLIQFQNNGVVDDSQLPKDRFSAERLKGVDSTLKIQPAKLEDSAVYLCASSPLGSLHTEAFFGQGTRLTVV.

CDR3 nucleotides: TGCGCCAGCAGCTGGGGAAATGCGGGACCTCAAGAGACCCAGTACTTC. Its translation: CASSWGNAGPQETQYF. The chain is built from TRBV5-1 and TRBJ2-5; D is perhaps TRBD2 (6 bases). Germline values: CDR1 SGHRS, CDR2 YFSETQ. Trimming left V 3 bases short and J 2 bases short, with 17 bases between. CDR3 length equals 16 residues.

The chain couples TRBV10-2 to TRBJ1-1; TRBD1 aligns across 8 bases. Germline V gene data show CDR1 as WSHSY and CDR2 as SAAADI. The CDR3 loop spans 14 amino acids. V shed 6 bases and J 4 bases; nucleotides not matched to a gene: 7. CDR3 nucleotide sequence: TGCGCCAGCAGGCTCAGGGGGCTTGGCACTGAAGCTTTCTTT. Translating it yields CASRLRGLGTEAFF.

CDR3 amino acids: CASSPGISGATGELFF. The CDR3, as DNA: TGTGCCAGCAGCCCCGGGATTAGCGGGGCTACCGGGGAGCTGTTTTTT. V gene TRBV9 combines with J gene TRBJ2-2; 8 nucleotides match TRBD2. Germline CDR1 and CDR2: SGDLS and YYNGEE. The V and J ends lost 4 bases and 5 bases, in that order; junction bases with no gene match: 10. CDR3 size: 16 residues.

The rearrangement joins TRBV5-8 to TRBJ1-2; the D is unclear. V was clipped by 1 base and J by 4 bases, with 20 bases between them. This CDR3 comprises 17 residues. The germline gives CDR1 SGHTS, CDR2 YDEGEE. The CDR3 coding sequence is TGTGCCAGCAGCTTGTATCTGCTCCTTATAGACGCCTATGGCTACACCTTC. It encodes CASSLYLLLIDAYGYTF.

The gene calls are TRBV10-2 and TRBJ1-1, with TRBD1 as a possible D gene (6 bases). This CDR3 contains 14 residues. V lost 3 bases and J lost 5, with 13 bases in between. Looked up from germline, CDR1 is WSHSY and CDR2 is SAAADI. CDR3 in amino acids: CASSDHRERTEAFF. Here the CDR3 DNA reads TGCGCCAGCAGTGACCACAGGGAAAGGACTGAAGCTTTCTTT.

V usage is TRBV2 and J usage is TRBJ1-2; D is ambiguous. The germline V gene encodes CDR1 SNHLY and CDR2 FYNNEI. Deletions cut 8 bases from V and 2 bases from J, with 12 bases between. This CDR3 contains 13 residues. The CDR3 DNA follows: TGTGCCAGCGGGAGAGGCGGAAACTATGGCTACACCTTC. Its translation: CASGRGGNYGYTF.

V gene TRBV5-4 combines with J gene TRBJ2-4; the D gene could be TRBD1 or TRBD2 (5 bases each). Germline values: CDR1 SGHNT, CDR2 YYREEE (reference sequence). CDR3 length: 16 amino acids. The V gene lost 2 bases and the J gene lost 5 bases, with 17 bases spanning the gap. The CDR3 sequence: CASSFGQGVTQNIQYF. CDR3 nucleotide sequence: TGTGCCAGCAGCTTTGGGCAGGGAGTCACCCAAAACATTCAGTACTTC.

The chain joins TRBV5-6 to TRBJ1-2, with a weak D call TRBD1 (5 bases). Germline V CDR1 and CDR2: SGHDT, YYEEEE. Deletions cut 4 bases from V and 2 bases from J, with 12 bases between. This CDR3 spans 14 amino acids. The CDR3: CASSLAQVNYGYTF. CDR3 sequence (DNA): TGTGCCAGCAGCCTGGCACAGGTAAACTATGGCTACACCTTC.

Only a few counts were recorded for this clone. The chain is built from TRBV5-4 and TRBJ1-1; 9 bases are shared with TRBD1. The CDR3 is 13 amino acids. Germline V gene data show CDR1 as SGHNT and CDR2 as YYREEE (reference sequence). The trim removed 5 bases at V and 6 bases at J, leaving 5 bases unmatched. CDR3 loop: CASRGQGYAEAFF. The CDR3 DNA is TGTGCCAGCAGAGGACAGGGGTACGCTGAAGCTTTCTTT.

V is TRBV7-2 and J is TRBJ1-3; D is uncertain. Germline values: CDR1 SGHTA, CDR2 FQGNSA. The CDR3 consists of 15 residues. Between the trimmed V and J ends, which lost 2 bases and 0 bases, there was a span of 8 bases. CDR3 nucleotides: TGTGCCAGCAGCTTAATCCTGAGCTCTGGAAACACCATATATTTT. Amino acid sequence: CASSLILSSGNTIYF.

The chain links TRBV28 to TRBJ2-1; TRBD2 agrees at 7 bases. CDR3 size: 14 residues. CDR1 MDHEN and CDR2 SYDVKM come from the germline V gene. Trimming at V came to 4 bases and at J to 4 bases, leaving 4 bases not matched to a gene. The DNA of the CDR3 is TGTGCCAGCAGTTCCGGGACTATTTACAATGAGCAGTTCTTC. Translating gives CASSSGTIYNEQFF.

The V call is TRBV5-1, the J call TRBJ2-1; 9 positions agree with TRBD2. V gave up 4 bases and J gave up 5 bases; unmatched junction bases: 13. CDR3 length equals 17 residues. Germline V CDR1 and CDR2: SGHRS, YFSETQ. The CDR3 region is CASSPSPPTSGNNEQFF. The DNA for the CDR3 is TGCGCCAGCAGCCCGTCCCCCCCGACTAGCGGAAACAATGAGCAGTTCTTC.

This clone was seen a handful of times. J is TRBJ1-3 and V is TRBV19, with D unresolved. Between the trimmed V and J ends, which lost 11 bases and 4 bases, there was a span of 9 bases. The germline CDR1 and CDR2 sequences are LNHDA and SQIVND (reference sequence). This CDR3 spans 11 amino acids. The chain's CDR3 is CAGSEGNTIYF. CDR3 DNA sequence: TGTGCCGGGAGTGAGGGAAACACCATATATTTT. Full variable domain (rest looked up from reference TRBV19 and TRBJ1-3): DGGITQSPKYLFRKEGQNVTLSCEQNLNHDAMYWYRQDPGQGLRLIYYSQIVNDFQKGDIAEGYSVSREKKESFPLTVTSAQKNPTAFYLCAGSEGNTIYFGEGSWLTVV.

The chain has TRBV5-5 and TRBJ2-1, with a tentative D call TRBD2 (5 bases). The CDR3 consists of 15 residues. V was clipped by 7 bases and J by 0 bases, with 14 bases between them. CDR1 is SGHKS, CDR2 YYEKEE, per germline (reference sequence). The CDR3 protein is CASGKAASSYNEQFF. The CDR3 DNA follows: TGTGCCAGCGGAAAAGCGGCGAGCTCCTACAATGAGCAGTTCTTC.

Turning to this clone: The likely explanation is a read error, given a far larger clone one base away. The genes are TRBV10-3 and TRBJ1-6, with D possibly matching TRBD1 (6 bases). This CDR3 has 15 residues. Per germline, CDR1 ENHRY and CDR2 SYGVKD. The V end was cut by 8 bases, the J end by 3 bases, with 14 bases between. DNA of the CDR3: TGTGCCATCGGTGGTGGAGGGGGCTATAATTCACCCCTCCACTTT. This sequence encodes CAIGGGGGYNSPLHF.

This chain links TRBV28 with TRBJ2-7; the D gene could be TRBD1 or TRBD2 (5 bases each). CDR1 is MDHEN and CDR2 is SYDVKM in the germline V gene. This CDR3 comprises 13 residues. Trimming pared 5 bases from V and 13 bases from J, leaving 21 bases between. CDR3: CASSNYRAGAGYF. In nucleotides, the CDR3 is TGTGCCAGCAGTAACTACCGGGCCGGGGCAGGCTACTTC.

This clone was seen only a few times. The chain is built from TRBV7-9 and TRBJ2-7, with 12 bases lining up with TRBD2. The CDR3 has 13 amino acids. The J segment lost 6 bases and the V segment lost 5 bases, leaving 2 bases of the junction unmatched. Per germline, CDR1 SEHNR and CDR2 FQNEAQ (reference sequence). The CDR3 here is CASSASGRGEQYF. The CDR3 DNA sequence: TGTGCCAGCAGCGCTAGCGGGAGGGGCGAGCAGTACTTC.

There are a few counts of this clone. This chain connects TRBV7-2 to TRBJ1-6; D is unresolved. The CDR3 loop spans 16 amino acids. Germline loops: CDR1 SGHTA, CDR2 FQGNSA. Trimming shortened V by 1 base and J by 3 bases, and 10 bases separated the two germline ends. The DNA for the CDR3 is TGTGCCAGCAGCTTAGAGAGGCCGTACTATAATTCACCCCTCCACTTT. Translation gives CASSLERPYYNSPLHF. Supplemented by reference TRBV7-2 and TRBJ1-6, the full variable domain reads GAGVSQSPSNKVTEKGKDVELRCDPISGHTALYWYRQSLGQGLEFLIYFQGNSAPDKSGLPSDRFSAERTGGSVSTLTIQRTQQEDSAVYLCASSLERPYYNSPLHFGNGTRLTVT.

V and J are TRBV5-4 and TRBJ1-1; a weak D match, TRBD1 (5 bases). The CDR3 contains 13 residues. Germline CDR1 is SGHNT and CDR2 is YYREEE (reference sequence). V shed 0 bases and J shed 3 bases, with 6 bases lying between them. CDR3 sequence: CASSLVQDTEAFF. Written as DNA, the CDR3 is TGTGCCAGCAGCTTGGTACAGGACACTGAAGCTTTCTTT.

The rearrangement uses TRBV6-5 and TRBJ1-2; perhaps TRBD1 as D (5 bases). Trimming removed 4 bases from V and 6 bases from J, with 9 bases in between. Germline V gene sequence: CDR1 MNHEY, CDR2 SVGAGI. The CDR3 loop spans 12 amino acids. CDR3 residues: CASSSTRDGYTF. As DNA, the CDR3 is TGTGCCAGCAGTTCGACCAGGGATGGCTACACCTTC.

In this sample, this clone turned up a few times. The chain couples TRBV28 to TRBJ2-7; 7 nucleotides line up with TRBD2. This CDR3 region has 15 residues. Looked up from germline, CDR1 is MDHEN and CDR2 is SYDVKM. Trimming at V came to 5 bases and at J to 2 bases, leaving 9 bases not matched to a gene. In nucleotides, the CDR3 is TGTGCCAGCAGTCCCCCGCGGGGGAGGGCCTACGAGCAGTACTTC. Translating it yields CASSPPRGRAYEQYF.

Details on this clone: Other nucleotide sequences in the sample specify the same CDR3. The V and J genes are TRBV19 and TRBJ1-2, with 11 bases identical to TRBD1. V was pared by 6 bases and J by 7 bases, with 4 bases of the junction left unmatched. In germline, CDR1 is LNHDA, CDR2 SQIVND (reference sequence). This CDR3 has 13 amino acids. Written as DNA, the CDR3 is TGTGCCAGTAGCCCGGACAGGGGGCTTGGCTACACCTTC. It yields the protein CASSPDRGLGYTF.